These 15 T cell receptor beta chains originate from one sample sequenced in a study of shared clonotypes between healthy human individuals. Only in-frame clones appear in the TCRdb table, and some are missing; sequencing was by immunoSEQ multiplex PCR. The sample includes approximately 1,000,000 clones, 70% to 85% of them seen just once. Sequencing was performed on memory CD4+ T cells from PBMCs. Regarding subset: CD45RA-negative fraction. These receptors all stem from a man aged 18 to 29 in good health. Some clones in this sample may be carry-over from other donors' samples.

This chain connects TRBV7-8 to TRBJ2-7; the match to TRBD2 covers 11 bases. The V and J ends lost 5 bases and 5 bases, in that order; junction bases with no gene match: 5. CDR3 size: 14 residues. CDR1 is SGHVS, CDR2 FQNEAQ, per germline. CDR3 coding DNA: TGTGCCAGCAGCCTAGGACTAGCGGGCGACGAGCAGTACTTC. This sequence encodes CASSLGLAGDEQYF. The full variable domain, rest sourced from reference TRBV7-8 and TRBJ2-7, is GAGVSQSPRYKVAKRGQDVALRCDPISGHVSLFWYQQALGQGPEFLTYFQNEAQLDKSGLPSDRFFAERPEGSVSTLKIQRTQQEDSAVYLCASSLGLAGDEQYFGPGTRLTVT.

This chain uses TRBV6-5 with TRBJ1-6; D gene ambiguous. V dropped 8 bases and J dropped 1 base, with 12 bases sitting between them. The CDR3 sequence is 15 residues long. The germline V gene has CDR1 MNHEY and CDR2 SVGAGI. The CDR3 DNA reads TGTGCCAGCCGCCCCCCGGGGTCCTATAATTCACCCCTCCACTTT. Its protein product is CASRPPGSYNSPLHF.

On this clone itself: Other nucleotide sequences in the sample specify the same CDR3. The chain is built from TRBV28 and TRBJ2-7; unclear D gene. The germline CDR1 and CDR2 sequences are MDHEN and SYDVKM. The CDR3 totals 11 residues. Between the trimmed V and J ends, which lost 1 base and 3 bases, there was a span of 1 base. The CDR3 here is CASSLFYEQYF. The CDR3 nucleotides are TGTGCCAGCAGTTTATTCTACGAGCAGTACTTC.

V gene TRBV7-6 combines with J gene TRBJ2-5, with 9 nucleotides matching TRBD1. Trimming removed 4 bases from V and 5 bases from J; junction bases left unmatched: 5. Germline V gene lookup returns CDR1 SGHVS and CDR2 FNYEAQ. CDR3 size: 14 residues. The CDR3 DNA reads TGTGCCAGCAGCTCGACAGGGGGTACGGAGACCCAGTACTTC. Amino acids: CASSSTGGTETQYF.

The chain couples TRBV5-4 to TRBJ1-1, with 7 bases aligning to TRBD1. V was clipped by 4 bases and J by 7 bases; unmatched bases: 7. CDR3 length equals 13 residues. Germline CDR1 and CDR2: SGHNT and YYREEE (reference sequence). The CDR3 reads CASSEGQKNEAFF. DNA for the CDR3: TGTGCCAGCAGCGAGGGACAGAAAAATGAAGCTTTCTTT.

The V and J genes are TRBV21-1 and TRBJ2-1; the table's TRBD2 call for D was not verified on the DNA. TRBV21-1 has pseudogene status. The CDR3 covers 20 residues. The CDR3 is CASSREGCLAGIQWNNEQFF. For the CDR3, the DNA is TGTGCCAGCAGCAGGGAGGGATGCCTAGCGGGAATCCAGTGGAACAATGAGCAGTTCTTC.

The V call is TRBV6-5, the J call TRBJ1-1, with a tentative D call TRBD1 (6 bases). Germline loops: CDR1 MNHEY, CDR2 SVGAGI. The CDR3 loop spans 14 amino acids. V lost 2 bases to trimming and J lost 1 base, with 8 bases between them. CDR3 coding DNA: TGTGCCAGCAGTTACGGGGGCGGGAACACTGAAGCTTTCTTT. Protein product: CASSYGGGNTEAFF.

This clone has more than one count but fewer than ten. The rearrangement links TRBV11-2 to TRBJ2-2; the D is unclear. CDR3 length equals 13 residues. The V gene's germline CDR1 is SGHAT and CDR2 FQNNGV. The CDR3 loop is CASGLEDGGELFF. CDR3 nucleotides: TGTGCTTCCGGGCTAGAGGACGGCGGGGAGCTGTTTTTT.

As for this clone: In the same sample, other DNA sequences code for this CDR3. The rearrangement links TRBV30 to TRBJ2-3; the D call may be TRBD1 or TRBD2 (5 bases each). Trimming pared 2 bases from V and 6 bases from J, leaving 6 bases between. CDR1 and CDR2 (germline): GTSNPN, SVGIG (reference sequence). CDR3 length: 11 amino acids. CDR3 bases: TGTGCCTGGAGTTGGGGGGATACGCAGTATTTT. This gives the protein CAWSWGDTQYF.

V is TRBV29-1 and J is TRBJ2-1; D may match TRBD1 or TRBD2 (5 bases each). The germline V gene has CDR1 SQVTM and CDR2 ANQGSEA. V was pared by 3 bases and J by 6 bases, with 15 bases between. This CDR3 comprises 14 residues. CDR3 protein: CSVDIGTISNEQFF. CDR3 nucleotide sequence: TGCAGCGTTGATATTGGGACCATAAGCAATGAGCAGTTCTTC.

The J gene is TRBJ2-2, the V gene TRBV25-1; TRBD1 matches at 9 bases. The trim removed 5 bases at V and 6 bases at J, leaving 10 bases unmatched. This CDR3 comprises 16 residues. CDR1 and CDR2 (germline): MGHDK, SYGVNS. CDR3 nucleotides: TGTGCCAGCAGTATTCCGGGACAGGGAGGCGCCGGGGAGCTGTTTTTT. It specifies CASSIPGQGGAGELFF.

The CDR3 spells CASSLDGQGSNYGYTF. CDR3 nucleotides: TGTGCCAGCAGCTTAGATGGACAGGGGTCTAACTATGGCTACACCTTC. The chain carries TRBV7-2 and TRBJ1-2; 9 nucleotides line up with TRBD1. The CDR3 runs 16 residues. Trimming cost V 1 base and J 0 bases; bases outside gene matches: 3. Germline V gene data show CDR1 as SGHTA and CDR2 as FQGNSA.

Concerning this clone: In the same sample, other DNA sequences code for this CDR3. The chain combines TRBV7-9 with TRBJ2-5; D is uncertain. The J call may be incorrect, as the DNA end agrees better with TRBJ2-7. Germline V gene lookup returns CDR1 SEHNR and CDR2 FQNEAQ (reference sequence). The CDR3 spans 12 residues. The chain's CDR3 is CASSSLLYEQYF. Here the CDR3 DNA reads TGTGCCAGCAGCTCCCTGTTGTACGAGCAGTACTTC.

In its sample, this clone was seen a few times. The same CDR3 can be traced to other DNA sequences in this sample. The CDR3 protein is CASSLGFIPDTQYF. The DNA for the CDR3 is TGTGCCAGCAGCTTAGGGTTTATTCCAGATACGCAGTATTTT. The gene calls are TRBV7-3 and TRBJ2-3, with D uncertain. The CDR3 has 14 residues. Deletions cut 2 bases from V and 4 bases from J, with 10 bases between. Germline-derived CDR1 and CDR2 are SGHTA and FQGTGA.

This clone was seen more than once but under ten times. This rearrangement joins TRBV7-3 to TRBJ2-1; D remains unclear. Per germline, CDR1 SGHTA and CDR2 FQGTGA. Deletions cut 2 bases from V and 3 bases from J, with 5 bases between. CDR3 length equals 13 residues. In nucleotides, the CDR3 is TGTGCCAGCAGCTTACTAAACTACAATGAGCAGTTCTTC. This encodes CASSLLNYNEQFF.